The 10 T cell receptor beta chains below were found in one sample sequenced in a study of Ad26.COV2.S vaccination and SARS-CoV-2 variants (dated by TCRdb to the early 2020s). Library construction relied on the immunoSEQ multiplex PCR assay. TCRdb took over this immuneACCESS table, retaining in-frame rearrangements with V and J assigned. Such tables are incomplete; in checked studies, under half of the missing clones stem from an unresolved V gene, and the remainder is unexplained. This sample lists fewer than 400,000 clones; 86% were detected once. The ten biggest clones cover 1.9% of the sample. Sample treatment or condition, as interpreted from the label and publication: some 19 received Ad26.COV2.S at low or high dose, single or two shots; roughly five received placebo; per-sample allocation not given. Repertoires of vaccine and placebo recipients were sequenced from samples collected on day 63 after the first injection.

The sample here was peripheral blood, taken in a trial of Ad26.COV2.S vaccine versus placebo. The source of these receptors is a person between 18 and 59 years old who received the Ad26.COV2.S COVID-19 vaccine or a placebo.

The chain employs TRBV5-5 and TRBJ1-3; the D gene is possibly TRBD1 (5 bases). Germline CDR1 and CDR2: SGHKS and YYEKEE (reference sequence). The CDR3 runs 15 residues. V shed 5 bases and J shed 4 bases, with 16 bases lying between them. The DNA of the CDR3 is TGTGCCAGCAGAGTGGGGGTCGGCAACGGAAACACCATATATTTT. It yields the protein CASRVGVGNGNTIYF.

This chain joins TRBV29-1 and TRBJ1-5, with D perhaps matching TRBD1 (6 bases). The CDR3 runs to 13 residues. Per the germline V gene, CDR1 is SQVTM and CDR2 is ANQGSEA. The V and J ends lost 4 bases and 6 bases respectively, with 13 bases between them. In DNA, the CDR3 is TGCAGCGTTGTTGGAGGGGGAGGTCAGCCCCAGCATTTT. Translated, it gives CSVVGGGGQPQHF.

The chain joins TRBV12-3 or TRBV12-4 to TRBJ2-7; tentatively, D is TRBD2 (6 bases). The V end lost 5 bases, the J end lost 8 bases, and 16 bases lay between the germline ends. The CDR3 runs to 13 residues. This chain's CDR3 is CASSRRRDWQQYF. The CDR3 nucleotides are TGTGCCAGCAGTCGGCGGCGGGATTGGCAGCAGTACTTC.

The chain uses TRBV7-2 and TRBJ2-7; no reliable D call. CDR1 SGHTA and CDR2 FQGNSA come from the germline V gene. V lost 5 bases and J lost 0, with 14 bases in between. This CDR3 is 15 amino acids long. The DNA of the CDR3 is TGTGCCAGCAGCAAAAACCCAAGGGACTCCTACGAGCAGTACTTC. This codes for CASSKNPRDSYEQYF.

This chain connects TRBV10-3 to TRBJ1-1, with D possibly TRBD1 on 5 matching bases. The germline V and J ends were trimmed by 6 bases and 5 bases, with 19 bases remaining between them. CDR3 length: 15 amino acids. Looked up from germline, CDR1 is ENHRY and CDR2 is SYGVKD. The CDR3 DNA reads as TGTGCCATCAGGGGGACCACGATGCGGGTAACTGAAGCTTTCTTT. Protein product: CAIRGTTMRVTEAFF.

With respect to this clone: The same CDR3 is also encoded by other DNA sequences in this sample. The chain carries TRBV3-1 (or the pseudogene TRBV3-2) and TRBJ1-2; D gene unclear. The CDR3 loop spans 12 amino acids. Trimming took 1 base from V and 4 from J, leaving 4 bases between them. CDR1 and CDR2 (germline): LGHDT, YNNKEL (reference sequence). The CDR3 spells CASSQGGYGYTF. The CDR3 DNA reads as TGTGCCAGCAGCCAAGGAGGCTATGGCTACACCTTC.

The J gene is TRBJ1-3, the V gene TRBV3-1 (or the pseudogene TRBV3-2); possible D gene TRBD1, 6 bases. V lost 0 bases, J lost 3 bases, and 9 bases lay in between. The CDR3 contains 15 residues. Germline values: CDR1 LGHDT, CDR2 YNNKEL (reference sequence). The CDR3: CASSQEGALGNTIYF. CDR3 coding DNA: TGTGCCAGCAGCCAAGAGGGGGCTCTTGGAAACACCATATATTTT.

The chain couples TRBV5-1 to TRBJ2-1, with D possibly TRBD2 on 5 matching bases. V was cut by 1 base and J by 5 bases, with 10 bases left in between. Looked up from germline, CDR1 is SGHRS and CDR2 is YFSETQ. The CDR3 totals 14 residues. CDR3 amino acids: CASSLTFGDNEQFF. The CDR3 DNA follows: TGCGCCAGCAGCTTGACATTCGGGGACAATGAGCAGTTCTTC.

The chain joins TRBV5-8 to TRBJ2-2, with 11 nucleotides matching TRBD2. CDR3 size: 20 residues. Germline trimming cut 1 base from V and 3 bases from J; bases unmatched to any gene: 14. CDR1 and CDR2 from the germline V gene are SGHTS and YDEGEE. Written as DNA, the CDR3 is TGTGCCAGCAGCTTGTTACCCAGAATTAGCGGGGGGGCCCACACCGGGGAGCTGTTTTTT. It is translated as CASSLLPRISGGAHTGELFF.

This clone appeared once. The V and J genes are TRBV6-5 and TRBJ1-2; TRBD1 might be the D (6 bases). The CDR3 covers 14 residues. With 2 bases removed from V and 5 bases from J, the gap between germline ends came to 12 bases. CDR1 is MNHEY, CDR2 SVGAGI, per germline. The CDR3 DNA reads TGTGCCAGCAGTTACGGGGGGCAGGAATATGGCTACACCTTC. Translated, it gives CASSYGGQEYGYTF.